The 8 T cell receptor beta chains below all came from one sample that was sequenced in a study of breast tumors, draining lymph nodes, adjacent tissues. Breast cancer patients provided tissue from their axillary draining lymph nodes. Each CDR3 protein is one row after TCRdb ran MiXCR on the multiplex PCR reads. The table has more than 85,000 distinct CDR3 sequences, 21% seen once. Material: axillary lymph node tissue. These receptor sequences come from a female donor with breast cancer. Some clones in this sample may be carry-over from other donors' samples.

This clonotype was seen at least ten times. The chain uses TRBV29-1 and TRBJ1-2, with D hard to call. Between the trimmed V and J ends, which lost 5 bases and 8 bases, there was a span of 12 bases. This CDR3 comprises 11 residues. Per germline, CDR1 SQVTM and CDR2 ANQGSEA. This CDR3 reads CSVRGSQGYTF. CDR3 sequence (DNA): TGCAGCGTTCGTGGGAGCCAGGGCTACACCTTC.

This clonotype has a count of ten or more. This chain joins TRBV9 and TRBJ2-3, with TRBD1 matching 12 bases. Germline V gene sequence: CDR1 SGDLS, CDR2 YYNGEE. CDR3 length equals 18 residues. V lost 0 bases, J lost 4 bases, and 9 bases stayed unmatched. The CDR3: CASSVGLLGTGGSDTQYF. CDR3 nucleotide sequence: TGTGCCAGCAGCGTAGGTCTTTTGGGGACAGGGGGCTCAGATACGCAGTATTTT.

This clonotype has ten or more counts. This sequence joins TRBV7-3 and TRBJ1-5; D unresolved. Germline V gene data show CDR1 as SGHTA and CDR2 as FQGTGA. This CDR3 contains 12 residues. The germline V and J ends were trimmed by 5 bases and 12 bases, with 14 bases remaining between them. The CDR3, as DNA: TGTGCCAGCAGCCCGAGGTTAGTAGGCCAGCATTTT. Protein product: CASSPRLVGQHF.

There are many counts of this clonotype. CDR3 in DNA: TGTGCCAGCAGTTCGACGGCCTTAGCAACAGATACGCAGTATTTT. It encodes CASSSTALATDTQYF. This chain links TRBV6-5 with TRBJ2-3; no clear D gene. The germline gives CDR1 MNHEY, CDR2 SVGAGI. The CDR3 loop spans 15 amino acids. V lost 4 bases and J 3 bases, leaving 14 bases between the germline ends.

A word on this clonotype: A read error may be the cause here, since a much bigger clone is one base away. In this CDR3 the conserved last residue, phenylalanine or tryptophan, is missing, so a read error is likely. The DNA is omitted, as the CDR3 cannot be located on it reliably, and the CDR3 follows TCRdb's listing. The chain carries TRBV5-8 and TRBJ2-3; the D call in the table, TRBD1, was not verified against the DNA. Germline assignment: CDR1 SGHTS and CDR2 YDEGEE. The CDR3 spans 12 amino acids, including both terminal residues. CDR3 protein: CASSLARQGKYL.

This clonotype has just one count. Given a much more abundant clone one base away, this may be a read error. The CDR3 does not close with the conserved phenylalanine or tryptophan, likely indicating a read error. The chain carries TRBV3-1 and TRBJ2-5, with a possible D match to TRBD2 (5 bases). Trimming removed 2 bases at V and 8 bases at J, with 15 bases between. This CDR3 region has 14 residues. Germline CDR1 and CDR2: LGHDT and YNNKEL (reference sequence). The CDR3 nucleotides are TGTGCCAGCAGCCAATATGATCCCTCGGGAACCCAGTACTCC. Its translation is CASSQYDPSGTQYS.

Of note for this clonotype: One end of the junction varies from germline; a read error may be responsible. The chain combines TRBV10-3 with TRBJ2-5; D may be TRBD2 (7 bases). CDR1 and CDR2 from the germline V gene are ENHRY and SYGVKD. This CDR3 is 15 amino acids long. Here the CDR3 DNA reads TGTGCCATCAGTGACACCAAGCGGGGTCAGGGGACCCAGTACTTT. This encodes CAISDTKRGQGTQYF.

This clonotype was counted at least ten times. The chain links TRBV30 to TRBJ2-7; D might be TRBD1 or TRBD2, each matching 5 bases. Germline V lookup: CDR1 GTSNPN, CDR2 SVGIG (reference sequence). There are 13 residues in the CDR3. Trimming took off 2 bases at V and 0 bases at J, with 8 bases between the two ends. CDR3 loop: CAWSLGDSYEQYF. CDR3 DNA sequence: TGTGCCTGGAGTCTGGGGGACTCCTACGAGCAGTACTTC. Supplemented by reference TRBV30 and TRBJ2-7, the full variable domain reads SQTIHQWPATLVQPVGSPLSLECTVEGTSNPNLYWYRQAAGRGLQLLFYSVGIGQISSEVPQNLSASRPQDRQFILSSKKLLLSDSGFYLCAWSLGDSYEQYFGPGTRLTVT.